One and the same sample provided the 23 T cell receptor beta chains below, sequenced in a study of human T cells and chemical hapten exposure. A single record per CDR3 protein comes from TCRdb applying MiXCR to the RACE reads. The sample has some 330,000 distinct CDR3 sequences, 4.5% to 7% seen once; the top ten hold around 8%. The sample's time point: pre-sensitization, week 0. The treatment: therapeutic diphenylcyclopropenone sensitization with weekly scalp DPC. The specimen was whole blood, collected in connection with sensitization to the hapten diphenylcyclopropenone (DPC). The receptor set was obtained from a woman under 30 with alopecia areata. Some clones in this sample may be carry-over from other donors' samples.

This clonotype was seen only a few times. The chain carries TRBV5-4 and TRBJ2-3; D remains ambiguous. With 4 bases removed from V and 0 bases from J, the gap between germline ends came to 18 bases. Germline CDR1 and CDR2: SGHNT and YYREEE (reference sequence). This CDR3 comprises 17 residues. This chain's CDR3 is CASSPDPRSASTDTQYF. CDR3 DNA sequence: TGTGCCAGCAGCCCGGACCCGCGAAGTGCTAGCACAGATACGCAGTATTTT.

Only a few counts were recorded for this clonotype. The genes are TRBV9 and TRBJ2-1; D gene unclear. Germline V lookup: CDR1 SGDLS, CDR2 YYNGEE. This CDR3 region has 12 residues. Trimming left V 0 bases short and J 4 bases short, with 2 bases between. CDR3 protein: CASSVAYNEQFF. Written as DNA, the CDR3 is TGTGCCAGCAGCGTAGCTTACAATGAGCAGTTCTTC.

This sequence joins TRBV29-1 and TRBJ1-1, with TRBD1 as a possible D gene (5 bases). CDR3 length: 13 residues. Germline-derived CDR1 and CDR2 are SQVTM and ANQGSEA. V was pared by 0 bases and J by 4 bases, with 9 bases between. In DNA, the CDR3 is TGCAGCGTTGAAGATAGGAGGGGCACTGAAGCTTTCTTT. It translates to CSVEDRRGTEAFF.

V is TRBV4-3 and J is TRBJ1-1; D is uncertain. This CDR3 is 14 amino acids long. The V end lost 1 base, the J end lost 1 base, and 7 bases lay between the germline ends. Germline CDR1 and CDR2: LGHNA and YSLEER. CDR3 in DNA: TGCGCCAGCAGCCAAGTTCCGGAGAACACTGAAGCTTTCTTT. Translation: CASSQVPENTEAFF.

This clonotype was seen ten or more times. The chain is built from TRBV6-2 or TRBV6-3 and TRBJ2-5, with 10 bases matching TRBD1. The CDR3 is made up of 13 amino acids. CDR1 is MNHEY, CDR2 SVGEGT, per germline. The ends lost 6 bases at V and 5 bases at J; junction bases unmatched: 3. The CDR3 nucleotides are TGTGCCAGCAGGGGGACAGGGGAGGAGACCCAGTACTTC. Its protein is CASRGTGEETQYF.

In its sample, this clonotype was seen many times. The J gene is TRBJ1-2, the V gene TRBV12-5; TRBD1 agrees at 9 bases. The CDR3 is 15 amino acids. Trimming removed 1 base from V and 5 bases from J; junction bases left unmatched: 5. Looked up from germline, CDR1 is LGHNT and CDR2 is FRNRAP. The CDR3 nucleotides read TGTGCTAGTGGTTTGGGCTACGACAGGGGGTATGGCTACACCTTC. It translates to CASGLGYDRGYGYTF.

This clonotype was seen at least ten times. The chain uses TRBV20-1 and TRBJ2-3; the match to TRBD2 covers 10 bases. CDR3 size: 16 residues. V gave up 4 bases and J gave up 2 bases; unmatched junction bases: 9. Germline V gives CDR1 DFQATT, CDR2 SNEGSKA (reference sequence). CDR3: CSATLAGTSDTDTQYF. CDR3 in DNA: TGCAGTGCTACCTTAGCCGGGACTAGCGACACAGATACGCAGTATTTT.

This clonotype has a handful of counts. The J gene is TRBJ2-3, the V gene TRBV6-2 or TRBV6-3, with 8 bases lining up with TRBD2. The CDR3 has 17 amino acids. In germline, CDR1 is MNHEY, CDR2 SVGEGT. V shed 4 bases and J 0 bases; nucleotides not matched to a gene: 9. This chain's CDR3 is CASSSILSGKSTDTQYF. The CDR3 region has the DNA TGTGCCAGCAGTTCCATACTTAGCGGGAAAAGCACAGATACGCAGTATTTT.

The CDR3 sequence is CASSFLGDEAFF. The CDR3 region has the DNA TGTGCCAGCAGTTTTTTGGGAGATGAAGCTTTCTTT. This rearrangement joins TRBV12-3 or TRBV12-4 to TRBJ1-1; D gene unclear. Trimming removed 3 bases at V and 7 bases at J, with 9 bases between. This CDR3 is built from 12 residues.

This clonotype was observed a few times. This chain joins TRBV9 and TRBJ2-7; 7 nucleotides agree with TRBD1. The CDR3 runs to 13 residues. Germline-derived CDR1 and CDR2 are SGDLS and YYNGEE. The V segment lost 2 bases and the J segment 5 bases; nucleotides outside the gene matches: 4. CDR3 amino acids: CASSVNTGDEQYF. For the CDR3, the DNA is TGTGCCAGCAGCGTGAATACAGGGGACGAGCAGTACTTC. The entire variable domain, with the rest obtained from reference TRBV9 and TRBJ2-7, is as follows: DSGVTQTPKHLITATGQRVTLRCSPRSGDLSVYWYQQSLDQGLQFLIQYYNGEERAKGNILERFSAQQFPDLHSELNLSSLELGDSALYFCASSVNTGDEQYFGPGTRLTVT.

The V call is TRBV12-3 or TRBV12-4, the J call TRBJ1-3; the match to TRBD1 covers 8 bases. The junction had 3 bases not matched to a gene; V was cut back by 3 bases and J by 2 bases. The CDR3 contains 15 residues. CDR3 in amino acids: CASSFVTGAGNTIYF. CDR3 bases: TGTGCCAGCAGTTTCGTGACAGGGGCTGGAAACACCATATATTTT.

J is TRBJ1-1 and V is TRBV4-1, with 7 bases matching TRBD1. The germline V gene has CDR1 MGHRA and CDR2 YSYEKL. V trimming: 1 base; J trimming: 7 bases; junction bases outside the gene matches: 18. The CDR3 consists of 18 residues. The DNA for the CDR3 is TGCGCCAGCAGCCAAGCATTCAAGGGGGCCCCGAATGAGGGTGAAGCTTTCTTT. It codes for CASSQAFKGAPNEGEAFF.

This clonotype was detected many times. The V call is TRBV7-8, the J call TRBJ1-1; 7 nucleotides align to TRBD1. V gave up 4 bases and J gave up 7 bases; unmatched junction bases: 6. Germline values: CDR1 SGHVS, CDR2 FQNEAQ. This CDR3 contains 13 residues. The CDR3 DNA reads TGTGCCAGCAGCTATAGGACAGGAGATGAAGCTTTCTTT. This translates into CASSYRTGDEAFF.

This clonotype was observed at least ten times. The chain carries TRBV7-3 and TRBJ1-1, with a weak D call TRBD1 (6 bases). The CDR3 runs 13 residues. V was shortened by 1 base and J by 8 bases, with 11 bases between the two germline ends. Germline loops: CDR1 SGHTA, CDR2 FQGTGA. In nucleotides, the CDR3 is TGTGCCAGCAGCTTAAACCGGGGGACAGAAGCTTTCTTT. Its translation: CASSLNRGTEAFF.

The chain is built from TRBV12-3 or TRBV12-4 and TRBJ2-5; unclear D gene. This CDR3 comprises 14 residues. With 9 bases removed from V and 2 bases from J, the gap between germline ends came to 16 bases. CDR3 in DNA: TGTGCCAGTTCCCCCAGATTAACGCAAGAGACCCAGTACTTC. Protein sequence: CASSPRLTQETQYF.

V gene TRBV2 combines with J gene TRBJ2-7, with D possibly TRBD1 on 6 matching bases. Trimming stripped 4 bases from V and 0 bases from J, with 10 bases between. There are 14 residues in the CDR3. Germline V gene data show CDR1 as SNHLY and CDR2 as FYNNEI. CDR3 region: CASSARQDSYEQYF. The CDR3 coding sequence is TGTGCCAGCAGTGCCCGACAGGACTCCTACGAGCAGTACTTC.

This clonotype was detected many times. The chain uses TRBV2 and TRBJ2-1, with D hard to call. Germline-derived CDR1 and CDR2 are SNHLY and FYNNEI. V lost 0 bases and J 10 bases, leaving 13 bases between the germline ends. The CDR3 loop spans 14 amino acids. The CDR3 loop reads CASSEAGVTGEQFF. As DNA, the CDR3 is TGTGCCAGCAGTGAAGCTGGGGTCACCGGCGAGCAGTTCTTC.

This clonotype was seen a few times. One end of the junction varies from germline; a read error may be responsible. The chain is built from TRBV3-1 and TRBJ2-5; D may match TRBD1 or TRBD2 (6 bases each). The CDR3 is 11 residues long. CDR1 is LGHDT, CDR2 YNNKEL, per germline (reference sequence). CDR3 protein: CASSQEGGLHF. The CDR3 nucleotides are TGTGCCAGCAGCCAAGAAGGGGGGTTGCACTTC.

This clonotype was picked up many times. The rearrangement uses TRBV6-5 and TRBJ2-1; weak D call: TRBD2 (5 bases). Germline CDR1 reads MNHEY; CDR2 reads SVGAGI. With 2 bases removed from V and 6 bases from J, the gap between germline ends came to 11 bases. The CDR3 sequence is 14 residues long. The CDR3 nucleotides read TGTGCCAGCAGTTACCAGGAGGTAGGCAATGAGCAGTTCTTC. Translated, it gives CASSYQEVGNEQFF.

This clonotype was seen a few times. The chain is built from TRBV5-4 and TRBJ1-2; the D gene is possibly TRBD1 (5 bases). V dropped 4 bases and J dropped 1 base, with 23 bases sitting between them. The germline gives CDR1 SGHNT, CDR2 YYREEE (reference sequence). The CDR3 length is 18 residues. The CDR3 bases are TGTGCCAGCAGCCCACCTCCGGGCAGGGAATCTCTTAACTATGGCTACACCTTC. Amino acids: CASSPPPGRESLNYGYTF. Using reference TRBV5-4 and TRBJ1-2 for the parts outside the CDR3, the full variable domain is ETGVTQSPTHLIKTRGQQVTLRCSSQSGHNTVSWYQQALGQGPQFIFQYYREEENGRGNFPPRFSGLQFPNYSSELNVNALELDDSALYLCASSPPPGRESLNYGYTFGSGTRLTVV.

This clonotype was recorded a few times. The rearrangement links TRBV3-1 to TRBJ2-3; TRBD1 is a possible D gene (5 bases). The CDR3 is 16 residues long. Germline V gene lookup returns CDR1 LGHDT and CDR2 YNNKEL (reference sequence). The V end was cut by 6 bases, the J end by 0 bases, with 16 bases between. CDR3 amino acids: CASSRQIRASTDTQYF. In nucleotides, the CDR3 is TGTGCCAGCAGTCGACAGATAAGAGCTAGCACAGATACGCAGTATTTT.

This clonotype was counted at least ten times. CDR3 bases: TGTGCCAGCAGCTTCACAGCGAACACTGAAGCTTTCTTT. As protein: CASSFTANTEAFF. The V gene is TRBV7-2, the J gene TRBJ1-1, with unresolved D. Per germline, CDR1 SGHTA and CDR2 FQGNSA. The CDR3 covers 13 residues. Trimming removed 3 bases from V and 1 base from J, with 6 bases in between. Looking up the rest from reference TRBV7-2 and TRBJ1-1 gives the full variable domain: GAGVSQSPSNKVTEKGKDVELRCDPISGHTALYWYRQSLGQGLEFLIYFQGNSAPDKSGLPSDRFSAERTGGSVSTLTIQRTQQEDSAVYLCASSFTANTEAFFGQGTRLTVV.

This clonotype was detected only a few times. The V and J genes are TRBV7-2 and TRBJ1-5, with 7 nucleotides matching TRBD1. This CDR3 contains 15 residues. Trimming removed 5 bases from V and 7 bases from J; junction bases left unmatched: 11. Germline V lookup: CDR1 SGHTA, CDR2 FQGNSA. CDR3 DNA sequence: TGTGCCAGCAGCGTTAGACAGGGCCTCAGGCAGCCCCAGCATTTT. Amino acids: CASSVRQGLRQPQHF.